These T cell receptor beta chains were read from a single sample in a study of CD8+ T cells in alopecia areata. Assay: immunoSEQ multiplex PCR; the TCRdb copy retains only in-frame clones and omits some. Here the sample spans around 180,000 clones, just under 65% being singletons. The sequencing used CD4+ T cells sorted from blood, collected around week 50, from a patient treated with tofacitinib. All receptors derive from a human donor with alopecia areata. The CDR3 runs from the conserved cysteine through the conserved F or W. The order of the fields is J gene, clone size, D gene, V gene, CDR3 DNA, CDR3 protein. D genes are given only for firm matches. For some rows the clone size is stated as once, few or many, or as a class when expanded; others skip it.

TRBJ1-2 | NA | NA | TRBV19 | TGTGCCAGTAGACCTGGGGCAGCCTATGGCTACACCTTC | CASRPGAAYGYTF
TRBJ1-5 | NA | NA | TRBV30 | TGTGCCTGGAGTGTAGGGGTGGAGCAGCCCCAGCATTTT | CAWSVGVEQPQHF
TRBJ2-3 | NA | NA | TRBV7-3 | TGTGCCAGCGGGAAGGACGGTACGCAGTATTTT | CASGKDGTQYF
TRBJ2-4 | few | NA | TRBV7-2 | TGTGCCAGCAGCTTAGAGGGGGGGCAAGCCAAAAACATTCAGTACTTC | CASSLEGGQAKNIQYF
TRBJ2-1 | NA | NA | TRBV7-2 | TGTGTGTCCCACCCCGGGGACGGGTCGAATGAGCAGTTCTTC | CVSHPGDGSNEQFF
TRBJ2-5 | NA | NA | TRBV29-1 | TGCAGCGTGGTGGGACATATCCAAGAGACCCAGTACTTC | CSVVGHIQETQYF
TRBJ2-1 | few | NA | TRBV5-1 | TGCGCCAGCAGCTTGGCCGAACCCGGGTACAATGAGCAGTTCTTC | CASSLAEPGYNEQFF
TRBJ1-1 | few | TRBD1 | TRBV30 | TGTGCCTGGCGGGACAGGGGTTTTAGCACTGAAGCTTTCTTT | CAWRDRGFSTEAFF
TRBJ1-3 | NA | TRBD1 | TRBV5-1 | TGCGCCAGCAGCCGAGGCGGGGACAGGGCGAGCTCTGGAAACACCATATATTTT | CASSRGGDRASSGNTIYF
TRBJ1-2 | NA | NA | TRBV30 | TGTGCCTGGACCCCTCCCGGGGGCGCAGGTCCATATGGCTACACCTTC | CAWTPPGGAGPYGYTF
TRBJ1-5 | once | TRBD1 | TRBV29-1 | TGCAGCGTGATTCCCGGGACAGGGGTAAATCAGCCCCAGCATTTT | CSVIPGTGVNQPQHF
TRBJ2-3 | few | NA | TRBV9 | TGTGCCAGCAGCGTAGTCCCACAGGGAGATACGCAGTATTTT | CASSVVPQGDTQYF
TRBJ1-1 | NA | NA | TRBV29-1 | TGCAGCGTTGACCCACGCGGGGCGAAGAACACTGAAGCTTTCTTT | CSVDPRGAKNTEAFF
TRBJ2-5 | few | NA | TRBV2 | TGTGCCAGCAGTGAAGTGGAGACCCAGTACTTC | CASSEVETQYF
TRBJ1-1 | NA | TRBD1 | TRBV29-1 | TGCAGCGTGGGGACAGGGGGGTTAAACACTGAAGCTTTCTTT | CSVGTGGLNTEAFF
TRBJ1-2 | NA | TRBD1 | TRBV29-1 | TGCAGCGTTGGACAGGGGGAGCTAGATGGCTACACCTTC | CSVGQGELDGYTF
TRBJ1-2 | NA | NA | TRBV19 | TGTGCCAGTAGTAGTCCGGGGCGAAACCTTAACTATGGCTACACCTTC | CASSSPGRNLNYGYTF
TRBJ2-4 | few | NA | TRBV29-1 | TGCAGCGTGAGCGTGGGGAACATTCAGTACTTC | CSVSVGNIQYF
TRBJ2-1 | few | NA | TRBV5-4 | TGTGCCAGCAGCTTGGTTGGCGGAAACAATGAGCAGTTCTTC | CASSLVGGNNEQFF
TRBJ2-4 | NA | TRBD1 | TRBV23-1 | TGCGCCACCCCGACAGGGGAAGAGGGCAAAAACATTCAGTACTTC | CATPTGEEGKNIQYF
TRBJ2-1 | NA | NA | TRBV9 | TGTGCCAACCTACAATACAATGAGCAGTTCTTC | CANLQYNEQFF
TRBJ1-4 | once | NA | TRBV30 | TGTGCCTGGTGGAATGAAAAACTGTTTTTT | CAWWNEKLFF
TRBJ2-1 | once | NA | TRBV9 | TGTGCCAGCAGCGTACGTGACCGGGAGCAGTTCTTC | CASSVRDREQFF
TRBJ2-1 | NA | NA | TRBV5-4 | TGTGCCAGCAGCTTGGCCGCTGCAGGGGCAGGTGGATCGGAGCAGTTCTTC | CASSLAAAGAGGSEQFF
TRBJ2-6 | NA | NA | TRBV27 | TGTGCCAGCAGGACGGGGGCGCGGTCTGGGGCCAACGTCCTGACTTTC | CASRTGARSGANVLTF
TRBJ2-7 | once | NA | TRBV4-1 | TGCGCCAGCAGCCAGAATTCACGACAGAGGGACTCCTACGAGCAGTACTTC | CASSQNSRQRDSYEQYF
TRBJ2-2 | many | NA | TRBV6-5 | TGTGCCAGCAGTTCTCTCGACAAGAAGCTGTTTTTT | CASSSLDKKLFF
TRBJ2-3 | NA | NA | TRBV2 | TGTGCCAGCAGAGAACAGGGAGCTACAGATACGCAGTATTTT | CASREQGATDTQYF
TRBJ2-2 | few | NA | TRBV10-3 | TGTGCCATAGTTGGACAGAGGGGCGGGGAGCTGTTTTTT | CAIVGQRGGELFF
TRBJ1-1 | once | NA | TRBV29-1 | TGCAGCGGTAGACTGATGAACACTGAAGCTTTCTTT | CSGRLMNTEAFF
TRBJ2-7 | NA | NA | TRBV4-1 | TGCGCCAGCAGCCAAGTGATCCTCTCCTACGAGCAGTACTTC | CASSQVILSYEQYF
TRBJ1-1 | few | NA | TRBV15 | TGTGCCACCAGCAGGATCAGAGAGAACACTGAAGCTTTCTTT | CATSRIRENTEAFF
TRBJ2-7 | once | TRBD1 | TRBV6-1 | TGTGCCAGCAGTGAAGCGGCAGGGACAGGGCACTTC | CASSEAAGTGHF
TRBJ2-7 | once | NA | TRBV4-1 | TGCGCCAGCAGCCAAGCAGACCAGGGGGGCTACGAGCAGTACTTC | CASSQADQGGYEQYF
TRBJ1-2 | NA | NA | TRBV4-2 | TGTGCCAGCAGCCAAGATGGGGCAGGGAGAGGTAACTATGGCTACACCTTC | CASSQDGAGRGNYGYTF
TRBJ1-1 | NA | TRBD1 | TRBV29-1 | TGCAGCGTCGAACTGACAGGGGGCAAGGAAGCTTTCTTT | CSVELTGGKEAFF
TRBJ2-2 | NA | NA | TRBV5-1 | TGCGCCAGCAGCCCCGAGCTAAAGAACACCGGGGAGCTGTTTTTT | CASSPELKNTGELFF
TRBJ1-1 | NA | NA | TRBV9 | TGTGCCAGCAGCGTAGGTATGAACACTGAAGCTTTCTTT | CASSVGMNTEAFF
TRBJ1-1 | few | NA | TRBV19 | TGTGCCAGTCGAGGGCCCGGGGGTATGAACACTGAAGCTTTCTTT | CASRGPGGMNTEAFF
TRBJ1-1 | NA | NA | TRBV29-1 | TGCAGCGTCGTAACAGGGATCGACGACACTGAAGCTTTCTTT | CSVVTGIDDTEAFF
TRBJ2-7 | few | TRBD1 | TRBV6-1 | TGTGCCAGCAGGCGGGACAGGCCAGCAACCTACGAGCAGTACTTC | CASRRDRPATYEQYF
TRBJ1-2 | NA | NA | TRBV7-9 | TGTGCCAGCAGCTCGGAATTATCAAACTATGGCTACACCTTC | CASSSELSNYGYTF
TRBJ1-3 | NA | TRBD1 | TRBV30 | TGTGCCTGGAGCGACGGGACAGGGCCAGGAAACACCATATATTTT | CAWSDGTGPGNTIYF
TRBJ2-5 | NA | TRBD1 | TRBV9 | TGTGCCAGCAGCGGCGGACAGGTTCAAGAGACCCAGTACTTC | CASSGGQVQETQYF
TRBJ1-1 | NA | NA | TRBV29-1 | TGCAGCGCCCAAGGGGTTATATCTGAAGCTTTCTTT | CSAQGVISEAFF
TRBJ1-5 | NA | NA | TRBV7-2 | TGTGCCAGCACAGCAGGGTATCAGCCCCAGCATTTT | CASTAGYQPQHF
TRBJ2-7 | NA | NA | TRBV12-2 | TGTGCAACCTCTCGGGGTCAGGGCACCTACGAGCAGTACTTC | CATSRGQGTYEQYF
TRBJ1-1 | few | TRBD1 | TRBV29-1 | TGCAGCGCCGTGGACAGGGGACGGAACACTGAAGCTTTCTTT | CSAVDRGRNTEAFF
TRBJ2-7 | NA | TRBD1 | TRBV7-9 | TGTGCCAGCAGCCGGACAGGTTATCAGTACTTC | CASSRTGYQYF
TRBJ1-1 | once | TRBD1 | TRBV4-3 | TGCGCCAGCAGCCAAGACCAACGGACAGGTGATGAAGCTTTCTTT | CASSQDQRTGDEAFF
TRBJ1-2 | NA | NA | TRBV10-3 | TGTGCCACGGAGGGTGGAGGCTATGGCTACACCTTC | CATEGGGYGYTF
TRBJ2-3 | few | NA | TRBV6-1 | TGTGCCAGTAACATCGGCGATTGGGATACGCAGTATTTT | CASNIGDWDTQYF
TRBJ2-3 | NA | TRBD2 | TRBV30 | TGTGCCTGGAGGTCCAGCGGGGCGACAGATACGCAGTATTTT | CAWRSSGATDTQYF
TRBJ2-2 | few | TRBD1 | TRBV4-2 | TGTGCCAGCAGCCGTGAGCGCGAGGGGGCCCTCACCGGGGAGCTGTTTTTT | CASSREREGALTGELFF
TRBJ1-6 | NA | TRBD1 | TRBV5-6 | TGTGCCAGCAGCCAAACACAGGGGTATAATTCACCCCTCCACTTT | CASSQTQGYNSPLHF
TRBJ1-2 | NA | TRBD1 | TRBV5-1 | TGCGCCAGCAGAGCGACCGGGACAGGGGACGGCTACACCTTC | CASRATGTGDGYTF
TRBJ1-2 | NA | NA | TRBV15 | TGTGCCACCAGCAGAGATCACAGGGATGGCTACACCTTC | CATSRDHRDGYTF
TRBJ2-5 | NA | TRBD1 | TRBV30 | TGTGCCTGGCGGATGGGACAGGGTAACCAAGAGACCCAGTACTTC | CAWRMGQGNQETQYF
TRBJ2-7 | NA | NA | TRBV29-1 | TGCAGCGTTGGAGTCAGCTACGAGCAGTACTTC | CSVGVSYEQYF